This T cell receptor beta chain was captured in a study of blood T cell repertoires in COVID-19. Clones were read by immunoSEQ multiplex PCR, and TCRdb kept only the in-frame ones, dropping some. The sample consists of under 250,000 clones, 65% to 90% of them appearing once. Germline CDR1 SGHVS, CDR2 FQNEAQ. V lost 1 base, J lost 10 bases, and 13 bases lay in between. The CDR3 contains 13 residues. Clinical history as reported by participants underpinned cohort assignment. This chain links TRBV7-8 with TRBJ1-1, with D possibly TRBD1 on 5 matching bases. The origin of this receptor is a middle-aged man who had recovered from COVID-19. The source material was PBMCs or T cells enriched from blood (not recorded which). CDR3 sequence (DNA): TGTGCCAGCAGCTTAGACCAAGGGGCCGGAGCTTTCTTT. Translating it yields CASSLDQGAGAFF.